This is a list of T cell receptor beta chains from one sample in a study of blood T cell repertoires in COVID-19. The repertoire was sequenced with immunoSEQ multiplex PCR; TCRdb's copy has only in-frame clones and lacks some. The table has some 240,000 clones, around 85% seen once. The material sequenced was PBMCs or T cells enriched from blood (not recorded which). These receptors were collected from a middle-aged woman with acute COVID-19. CDR3s include the opening cysteine and the closing phenylalanine or tryptophan. The D gene is left open where the match is weak. Clone sizes are given selectively: once, few, many, or a class where the clone is expanded.

D gene: TRBD2; V gene: TRBV7-8; J gene: TRBJ2-3; clone size: -; CDR3 DNA: TGTGCCAGCAGCTCAAAACTAGCGGGAGGCACAGATACGCAGTATTTT; CDR3 protein: CASSSKLAGGTDTQYF
D gene: TRBD2; V gene: TRBV4-1; J gene: TRBJ2-7; clone size: -; CDR3 DNA: TGCGCCAGCAGCCAATTCACCGGACTAGAGTCCTACGAGCAGTACTTC; CDR3 protein: CASSQFTGLESYEQYF
D gene: -; V gene: TRBV19; J gene: TRBJ1-2; clone size: -; CDR3 DNA: TGTGCCAGTAGTATAGTTTCGGAGCTTGGCTACACCTTC; CDR3 protein: CASSIVSELGYTF
D gene: -; V gene: TRBV5-1; J gene: TRBJ2-1; clone size: -; CDR3 DNA: TGCGCCAGCGGGATCGGACTGGATTACAATGAGCAGTTCTTC; CDR3 protein: CASGIGLDYNEQFF
D gene: -; V gene: TRBV25-1; J gene: TRBJ2-7; clone size: -; CDR3 DNA: TGTGCCAGCAGTAGACCGGGACAAGCCTACGAGCAGTACTTC; CDR3 protein: CASSRPGQAYEQYF
D gene: -; V gene: TRBV4-1; J gene: TRBJ1-4; clone size: once; CDR3 DNA: TGCGCCAGCAGCCTTAAATCGGGACTTAATGAAAAACTGTTTTTT; CDR3 protein: CASSLKSGLNEKLFF
D gene: -; V gene: TRBV27; J gene: TRBJ1-3; clone size: -; CDR3 DNA: TGTGCCAGCAGTTCCCTAAGGACTGAAAATGGAAACACCATATATTTT; CDR3 protein: CASSSLRTENGNTIYF
D gene: TRBD1; V gene: TRBV9; J gene: TRBJ1-4; clone size: -; CDR3 DNA: TGTGCCAGCAGCCCCCGACAGGGACCCCCTTCGGATGAAAAACTGTTTTTT; CDR3 protein: CASSPRQGPPSDEKLFF
D gene: TRBD1; V gene: TRBV7-9; J gene: TRBJ2-7; clone size: -; CDR3 DNA: TGTGCCAGCAGCTTAGACCCGGGACAGGGGCGGTACGAGCAGTACTTC; CDR3 protein: CASSLDPGQGRYEQYF
D gene: -; V gene: TRBV2; J gene: TRBJ2-5; clone size: -; CDR3 DNA: TGTGCCAGCAGCGGTTCCCGGGACACCCAAGAGACCCAGTACTTC; CDR3 protein: CASSGSRDTQETQYF
D gene: -; V gene: TRBV7-9; J gene: TRBJ2-2; clone size: few; CDR3 DNA: TGTGCCAGCAGCTTAAGCCAGGGTGGTACCGGGGAGCTGTTTTTT; CDR3 protein: CASSLSQGGTGELFF
D gene: TRBD1; V gene: TRBV4-1; J gene: TRBJ1-3; clone size: -; CDR3 DNA: TGCGCCAGCAGCCAAGAAAAGGGGACAGGAGGCTCTGGAAACACCATATATTTT; CDR3 protein: CASSQEKGTGGSGNTIYF
D gene: -; V gene: TRBV9; J gene: TRBJ1-6; clone size: -; CDR3 DNA: TGTGCCAGCAGCGTACAGGGTCGTGATAATTCACCCCTCCACTTT; CDR3 protein: CASSVQGRDNSPLHF
D gene: TRBD1; V gene: TRBV2; J gene: TRBJ2-7; clone size: -; CDR3 DNA: TGTGCCAGCAGGGGACAGGGACTCTACGAGCAGTACTTC; CDR3 protein: CASRGQGLYEQYF
D gene: -; V gene: TRBV19; J gene: TRBJ1-5; clone size: -; CDR3 DNA: TGTGCCAGTAGTATAGGTACAGTTGGTAGTCAGCCCCAGCATTTT; CDR3 protein: CASSIGTVGSQPQHF
D gene: -; V gene: TRBV9; J gene: TRBJ2-3; clone size: once; CDR3 DNA: TGTGCCAGCAGCGTAGGTGAGCGCCGCACAGATACGCAGTATTTT; CDR3 protein: CASSVGERRTDTQYF
D gene: -; V gene: TRBV3-1/TRBV3-2; J gene: TRBJ1-4; clone size: -; CDR3 DNA: TGTGCCAGCAGCCAAGAAGTCGGTGAAAAACTGTTTTTT; CDR3 protein: CASSQEVGEKLFF
D gene: -; V gene: TRBV6-2/TRBV6-3; J gene: TRBJ2-3; clone size: -; CDR3 DNA: TGTGCCAGCAGTCACTGGAGTGGCACAGATACGCAGTATTTT; CDR3 protein: CASSHWSGTDTQYF
D gene: -; V gene: TRBV21-1; J gene: TRBJ2-2; clone size: -; CDR3 DNA: TGTGCCAGCAGCGGCATCCAGGATTACACCGGGGAGCTGTTTTTT; CDR3 protein: CASSGIQDYTGELFF
D gene: -; V gene: TRBV3-1/TRBV3-2; J gene: TRBJ2-1; clone size: -; CDR3 DNA: TGTGCCAGCAGTCTACTCTCTTTCAATGAGCAGTTCTTC; CDR3 protein: CASSLLSFNEQFF
D gene: TRBD1; V gene: TRBV10-3; J gene: TRBJ1-2; clone size: -; CDR3 DNA: TGTGCCATCACACAAGTGGGACAGAGCTATGGCTACACCTTC; CDR3 protein: CAITQVGQSYGYTF
D gene: -; V gene: TRBV27; J gene: TRBJ2-5; clone size: once; CDR3 DNA: TGTGCCAGCAGGCCGGGGTCCGGGACCCAGTACTTC; CDR3 protein: CASRPGSGTQYF
D gene: TRBD2; V gene: TRBV30; J gene: TRBJ2-2; clone size: -; CDR3 DNA: TGTGCCTGGAGTGGGACTAGCGGAGGCACCGGGGAGCTGTTTTTT; CDR3 protein: CAWSGTSGGTGELFF
D gene: TRBD2; V gene: TRBV29-1; J gene: TRBJ2-2; clone size: -; CDR3 DNA: TGCAGCGTCGAGGGTGGGACTAGCCCGAGAGGCACCGGGGAGCTGTTTTTT; CDR3 protein: CSVEGGTSPRGTGELFF
D gene: TRBD2; V gene: TRBV7-8; J gene: TRBJ2-1; clone size: -; CDR3 DNA: TGTGCCAGCAGCTTGCGACTAGCGGGACGTAGTGAGCAGTTCTTC; CDR3 protein: CASSLRLAGRSEQFF
D gene: -; V gene: TRBV3-1/TRBV3-2; J gene: TRBJ1-1; clone size: -; CDR3 DNA: TGTGCCAGCAGCCAAGGGACTAGGCATACTGAAGCTTTCTTT; CDR3 protein: CASSQGTRHTEAFF
D gene: -; V gene: TRBV2; J gene: TRBJ2-3; clone size: -; CDR3 DNA: TGTGCCAGCAGTGTACAGGGCGTATTCACAGATACGCAGTATTTT; CDR3 protein: CASSVQGVFTDTQYF
D gene: TRBD1; V gene: TRBV19; J gene: TRBJ2-1; clone size: -; CDR3 DNA: TGTGCCAGTAAAGGGACAGTCAACAATGAGCAGTTCTTC; CDR3 protein: CASKGTVNNEQFF